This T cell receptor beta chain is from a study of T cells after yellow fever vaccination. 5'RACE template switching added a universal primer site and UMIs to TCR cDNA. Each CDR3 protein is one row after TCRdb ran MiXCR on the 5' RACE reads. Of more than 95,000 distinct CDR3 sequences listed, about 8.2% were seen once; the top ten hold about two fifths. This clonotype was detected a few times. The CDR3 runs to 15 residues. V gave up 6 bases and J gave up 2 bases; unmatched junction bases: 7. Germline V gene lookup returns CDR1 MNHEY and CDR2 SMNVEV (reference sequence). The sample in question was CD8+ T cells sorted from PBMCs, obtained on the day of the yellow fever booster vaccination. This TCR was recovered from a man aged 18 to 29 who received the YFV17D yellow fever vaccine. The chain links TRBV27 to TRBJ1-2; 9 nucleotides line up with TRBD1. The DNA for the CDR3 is TGTGCCAGCAGCGTGTCGGGACAGGGAAACTATGGCTACACCTTC. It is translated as CASSVSGQGNYGYTF.